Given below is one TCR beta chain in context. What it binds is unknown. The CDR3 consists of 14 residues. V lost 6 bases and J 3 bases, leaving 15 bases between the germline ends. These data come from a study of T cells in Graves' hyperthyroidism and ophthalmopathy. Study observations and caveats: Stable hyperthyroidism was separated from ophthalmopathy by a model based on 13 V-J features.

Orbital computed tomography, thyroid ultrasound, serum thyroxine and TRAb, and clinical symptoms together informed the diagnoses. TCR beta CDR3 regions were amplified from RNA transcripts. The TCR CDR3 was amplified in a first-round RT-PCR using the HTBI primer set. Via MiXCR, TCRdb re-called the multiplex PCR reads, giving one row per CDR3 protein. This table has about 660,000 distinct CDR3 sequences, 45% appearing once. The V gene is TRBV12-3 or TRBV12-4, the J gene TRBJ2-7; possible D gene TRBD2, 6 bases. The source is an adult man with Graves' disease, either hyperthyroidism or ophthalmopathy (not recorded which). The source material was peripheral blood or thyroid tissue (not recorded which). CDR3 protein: CASRGDSEGYEQYF. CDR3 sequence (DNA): TGTGCCAGCAGGGGGGATTCGGAGGGCTACGAGCAGTACTTC.